These 6 T cell receptor beta chains were all obtained from the same sample, sequenced in a study of T-cell reconstitution after alpha-beta-depleted transplantation in children. For TCRbeta, the library was prepared with unique molecular identifiers. Each CDR3 protein gets one entry after TCRdb re-called the PCR reads with MiXCR. The profile covers 300,000 to 400,000 distinct CDR3 sequences, with 13% appearing a single time and 4% to 5.5% taken by the ten largest. Sequencing was performed on PBMCs, taken from the stem cell graft. The receptors were sampled from a human donor who donated a stem cell graft to a child with Fanconi anemia.

The chain has TRBV24-1 and TRBJ2-2, with a tentative D call TRBD1 (6 bases). Per germline, CDR1 KGHDR and CDR2 SFDVKD. The CDR3 length is 15 residues. Trimming left V 3 bases short and J 4 bases short, with 11 bases between. CDR3 nucleotide sequence: TGTGCCACCAGTGATCACAGGGTTGGCACCGGGGAGCTGTTTTTT. Amino acids: CATSDHRVGTGELFF.

This sequence joins TRBV4-2 and TRBJ2-7; either TRBD1 or TRBD2 may fit D (5 bases each). Between the trimmed V and J ends, which lost 0 bases and 7 bases, there was a span of 10 bases. This CDR3 contains 13 residues. Germline V CDR1 and CDR2: LGHNA, YNFKEQ. The CDR3 loop reads CASSQDKGREQYF. The DNA for the CDR3 is TGTGCCAGCAGCCAAGATAAGGGACGGGAGCAGTACTTC.

This clonotype came up a few times. The chain joins TRBV7-9 to TRBJ1-2; D is uncertain. This CDR3 has 14 residues. Between the trimmed V and J ends, which lost 0 bases and 8 bases, there was a span of 13 bases. Germline CDR1 is SEHNR and CDR2 is FQNEAQ (reference sequence). This CDR3 is CASSLATAEPGYTF. CDR3 bases: TGTGCCAGCAGCTTAGCGACGGCAGAACCGGGCTACACCTTC.

The chain uses TRBV7-9 and TRBJ2-2; D perhaps matches TRBD1 (6 bases). The V gene's germline CDR1 is SEHNR and CDR2 FQNEAQ (reference sequence). Trimming shortened V by 6 bases and J by 0 bases, and 11 bases separated the two germline ends. There are 15 residues in the CDR3. CDR3 region: CASSSGHPNTGELFF. CDR3 bases: TGTGCCAGCAGTTCGGGACACCCGAACACCGGGGAGCTGTTTTTT.

This chain links TRBV4-3 with TRBJ2-7, with TRBD1 as a possible D gene (6 bases). The CDR3 has 14 residues. Trimming removed 3 bases from V and 3 bases from J, with 12 bases in between. Per germline, CDR1 LGHNA and CDR2 YSLEER. In nucleotides, the CDR3 is TGCGCCAGCAGCCAGGGGACACTCGACTACGAGCAGTACTTC. Residues: CASSQGTLDYEQYF.

The chain is built from TRBV18 and TRBJ2-7; D is possibly TRBD1 or TRBD2 (5 bases each). Trimming removed 3 bases from V and 2 bases from J, with 11 bases in between. CDR3 length equals 14 residues. Germline CDR1 KGHSH, CDR2 LQKENI. Written as DNA, the CDR3 is TGTGCCAGCTCACCTAGCGACAGAGCCTACGAGCAGTACGTC. This translates into CASSPSDRAYEQYV.